These 30 T cell receptor beta chains share one sample of origin, sequenced in a study of shared clonotypes between healthy human individuals. Sequencing used immunoSEQ multiplex PCR; TCRdb keeps in-frame clones, though not all of them. Seen here are approximately 740,000 clones, more than 85% observed once, and the top ten hold 24%. Naive CD8 populations comprised CD45RO-negative cells positively selected for CCR7, excluding terminally differentiated effector memory CD45RA+ cells. The sequencing input was naive CD8+ T cells sorted from blood. Receptors originate from a man between 25 and 39 years old in good health.

The chain employs TRBV27 and TRBJ1-2, with a weak D call TRBD1 (6 bases). Trimming removed 6 bases at V and 2 bases at J, with 13 bases between. Looked up from germline, CDR1 is MNHEY and CDR2 is SMNVEV (reference sequence). The CDR3 contains 14 residues. CDR3 sequence reads: CASRPQGLNYGYTF. CDR3 coding DNA: TGTGCCAGCAGACCCCAGGGGCTGAACTATGGCTACACCTTC.

V and J are TRBV9 and TRBJ2-2; 8 bases fit TRBD2. V trimming: 0 bases; J trimming: 4 bases; junction bases outside the gene matches: 5. CDR1 SGDLS and CDR2 YYNGEE come from the germline V gene. CDR3 length: 16 amino acids. This CDR3 is CASSVEGGRTTGELFF. Here the CDR3 DNA reads TGTGCCAGCAGCGTAGAAGGCGGGAGGACCACCGGGGAGCTGTTTTTT.

V and J are TRBV6-1 and TRBJ2-2; TRBD1 agrees at 7 bases. Germline trimming cut 6 bases from V and 3 bases from J; bases unmatched to any gene: 7. Germline values: CDR1 MNHNS, CDR2 SASEGT. This CDR3 spans 15 amino acids. CDR3 DNA sequence: TGTGCCAGCAGCGCAGACAGGGCCCACACCGGGGAGCTGTTTTTT. This gives the protein CASSADRAHTGELFF.

This rearrangement joins TRBV7-8 to TRBJ1-3, with 7 bases identical to TRBD1. This CDR3 spans 16 amino acids. V trimming: 0 bases; J trimming: 1 base; junction bases outside the gene matches: 3. Germline V gene sequence: CDR1 SGHVS, CDR2 FQNEAQ. The CDR3: CASSLAQGRSGNTIYF. The CDR3 nucleotides are TGTGCCAGCAGCTTAGCACAGGGGAGGTCTGGAAACACCATATATTTT.

The V gene is TRBV19, the J gene TRBJ2-1, with 10 nucleotides matching TRBD2. V was pared by 0 bases and J by 6 bases, with 5 bases of the junction left unmatched. This CDR3 comprises 16 residues. Germline V gene data show CDR1 as LNHDA and CDR2 as SQIVND (reference sequence). The CDR3 protein is CASSIDGTSVINEQFF. Written as DNA, the CDR3 is TGTGCCAGTAGTATAGATGGGACTAGCGTAATCAATGAGCAGTTCTTC.

CDR3 sequence (DNA): TGTGCCAGCAGCTTGGTGGGACAGGCGTTTCCCCCCTCTGGAAACACCATATATTTT. It codes for CASSLVGQAFPPSGNTIYF. The chain recombines TRBV5-6 with TRBJ1-3, with 8 bases matching TRBD1. The CDR3 has 19 amino acids. The trim removed 0 bases at V and 0 bases at J, leaving 11 bases unmatched. Germline V gene data show CDR1 as SGHDT and CDR2 as YYEEEE.

The chain is built from TRBV19 and TRBJ2-7; either TRBD1 or TRBD2 may fit D (5 bases each). The CDR3 is 15 residues long. Germline lookup yields CDR1 LNHDA and CDR2 SQIVND (reference sequence). V was shortened by 4 bases and J by 3 bases, with 16 bases between the two germline ends. In nucleotides, the CDR3 is TGTGCCAGTAGTAATTACCGGGACCACCACTACGAGCAGTACTTC. It specifies CASSNYRDHHYEQYF. The variable domain in full, with the rest retrieved from reference TRBV19 and TRBJ2-7, is DGGITQSPKYLFRKEGQNVTLSCEQNLNHDAMYWYRQDPGQGLRLIYYSQIVNDFQKGDIAEGYSVSREKKESFPLTVTSAQKNPTAFYLCASSNYRDHHYEQYFGPGTRLTVT.

This rearrangement joins TRBV7-9 to TRBJ2-7; D perhaps matches TRBD2 (6 bases). V lost 4 bases to trimming and J lost 4 bases, with 14 bases between them. Germline CDR1 SEHNR, CDR2 FQNEAQ (reference sequence). The length of the CDR3 is 14 residues. The CDR3 loop is CASSSAGLPYEQYF. In nucleotides, the CDR3 is TGTGCCAGCAGCTCTGCGGGGCTCCCTTACGAGCAGTACTTC.

This rearrangement joins TRBV7-9 to TRBJ2-1; 7 bases are a match to TRBD2. The CDR3 totals 15 residues. V lost 5 bases and J lost 4; bases outside the gene matches: 8. Germline lookup yields CDR1 SEHNR and CDR2 FQNEAQ (reference sequence). The CDR3 bases are TGTGCCAGCAGCCGCTTGCAAGCGGGGTACAATGAGCAGTTCTTC. This encodes CASSRLQAGYNEQFF.

The chain combines TRBV10-3 with TRBJ2-1; D uncertain. The CDR3 sequence is 11 residues long. With 7 bases removed from V and 11 bases from J, the gap between germline ends came to 12 bases. Germline-derived CDR1 and CDR2 are ENHRY and SYGVKD. CDR3 in amino acids: CAINDLEKQFF. CDR3 sequence (DNA): TGTGCCATCAACGACCTAGAGAAGCAGTTCTTC.

The chain combines TRBV7-9 with TRBJ2-7; 13 nucleotides line up with TRBD2. This CDR3 comprises 14 residues. CDR1 is SEHNR and CDR2 is FQNEAQ in the germline V gene (reference sequence). Trimming at V came to 7 bases and at J to 6 bases, leaving 6 bases not matched to a gene. The CDR3 DNA sequence: TGTGCCAGCAACCCGACTAGCGGGAGGAGCGAGCAGTACTTC. This sequence encodes CASNPTSGRSEQYF. The variable domain in full, with the rest retrieved from reference TRBV7-9 and TRBJ2-7, is DTGVSQNPRHKITKRGQNVTFRCDPISEHNRLYWYRQTLGQGPEFLTYFQNEAQLEKSRLLSDRFSAERPKGSFSTLEIQRTEQGDSAMYLCASNPTSGRSEQYFGPGTRLTVT.

This clone was seen more than once but under ten times. The chain has TRBV2 and TRBJ1-1; no clear D. CDR1 and CDR2 (germline): SNHLY, FYNNEI. This CDR3 spans 13 amino acids. V shed 9 bases and J shed 5 bases, with 16 bases lying between them. DNA for the CDR3: TGTGCCAGTAAGCGGGAGGTTGGTACTGAAGCTTTCTTT. Amino acids: CASKREVGTEAFF.

The chain has TRBV5-6 and TRBJ2-7; possible D gene TRBD2, 5 bases. The ends were cut back, 2 bases at V and 6 bases at J, with 15 bases in the middle. The CDR3 covers 14 residues. The germline gives CDR1 SGHDT, CDR2 YYEEEE. For the CDR3, the DNA is TGTGCCAGCAGCTTAGGTGGGAGTGGAAGCGAGCAGTACTTC. Encoded protein: CASSLGGSGSEQYF. Looking up the rest from reference TRBV5-6 and TRBJ2-7 gives the full variable domain: DAGVTQSPTHLIKTRGQQVTLRCSPKSGHDTVSWYQQALGQGPQFIFQYYEEEERQRGNFPDRFSGHQFPNYSSELNVNALLLGDSALYLCASSLGGSGSEQYFGPGTRLTVT.

The rearrangement links TRBV28 to TRBJ1-2, with D perhaps TRBD1 (6 bases). CDR3 length: 16 residues. The V gene's germline CDR1 is MDHEN and CDR2 SYDVKM. Trimming left V 3 bases short and J 6 bases short, with 20 bases between. CDR3 nucleotides: TGTGCCAGCAGTTTTGGACAGCCCCACTATGACGATGGCTACACCTTC. Translated, it gives CASSFGQPHYDDGYTF.

J is TRBJ2-4 and V is TRBV27; TRBD1 is a possible D gene (7 bases). Germline V gene data show CDR1 as MNHEY and CDR2 as SMNVEV (reference sequence). Trimming shortened V by 5 bases and J by 0 bases, and 14 bases separated the two germline ends. The CDR3 covers 16 residues. CDR3 in DNA: TGTGCCAGCAGTACCCAGGGGGGACTAGCCAAAAACATTCAGTACTTC. Translating it yields CASSTQGGLAKNIQYF.

The chain recombines TRBV9 with TRBJ2-3; 7 positions match TRBD2. V trimming: 0 bases; J trimming: 4 bases; junction bases outside the gene matches: 5. This CDR3 spans 15 amino acids. The germline gives CDR1 SGDLS, CDR2 YYNGEE. CDR3 sequence (DNA): TGTGCCAGCAGCGTAGGGGGAGGGGAGTCAGATACGCAGTATTTT. Amino acid sequence: CASSVGGGESDTQYF.

The rearrangement joins TRBV15 to TRBJ2-7; possible D gene TRBD2, 5 bases. The CDR3 loop spans 15 amino acids. Germline V CDR1 and CDR2: LNHNV, YYDKDF (reference sequence). V shed 0 bases and J shed 3 bases, with 12 bases lying between them. The CDR3 sequence: CATSRESGSYYEQYF. Here the CDR3 DNA reads TGTGCCACCAGCAGAGAAAGCGGCTCCTACTACGAGCAGTACTTC.

The chain employs TRBV10-3 and TRBJ2-7; the D is unclear. In germline, CDR1 is ENHRY, CDR2 SYGVKD. Deletions cut 7 bases from V and 3 bases from J, with 10 bases between. CDR3 size: 12 residues. The CDR3 DNA reads as TGTGCCATCAATACGAAGGGCTACGAGCAGTACTTC. It encodes CAINTKGYEQYF.

This clone was seen only once. This chain connects TRBV7-7 to TRBJ2-3; D perhaps matches TRBD2 (5 bases). Trimming took off 0 bases at V and 0 bases at J, with 13 bases between the two ends. Per germline, CDR1 SSHAT and CDR2 FNYEAQ (reference sequence). The CDR3 is 17 amino acids. The CDR3 nucleotides read TGTGCCAGCAGCTTAGCGGCCCTACGGACTAGCACAGATACGCAGTATTTT. Translated, it gives CASSLAALRTSTDTQYF.

The CDR3 region is CAWSRIGEGLVYGYTF. DNA of the CDR3: TGTGCCTGGAGTAGAATCGGTGAAGGTTTGGTCTATGGCTACACCTTC. The chain is built from TRBV30 and TRBJ1-2; D is uncertain. The V end lost 2 bases, the J end lost 4 bases, and 20 bases lay between the germline ends. Germline V gives CDR1 GTSNPN, CDR2 SVGIG (reference sequence). This CDR3 is 16 amino acids long.

The chain employs TRBV19 and TRBJ1-1; maybe TRBD1 (5 bases). The germline V gene has CDR1 LNHDA and CDR2 SQIVND (reference sequence). The CDR3 contains 18 residues. The germline V and J ends were trimmed by 3 bases and 1 base, with 21 bases remaining between them. DNA for the CDR3: TGTGCCAGTAGTATTCTACCGGGGCAGCTTGAAAGGAACACTGAAGCTTTCTTT. Protein sequence: CASSILPGQLERNTEAFF. The full variable domain, rest sourced from reference TRBV19 and TRBJ1-1, is DGGITQSPKYLFRKEGQNVTLSCEQNLNHDAMYWYRQDPGQGLRLIYYSQIVNDFQKGDIAEGYSVSREKKESFPLTVTSAQKNPTAFYLCASSILPGQLERNTEAFFGQGTRLTVV.

The chain uses TRBV27 and TRBJ1-5; D not resolved. The CDR3 contains 15 residues. The ends were cut back, 5 bases at V and 2 bases at J, with 13 bases in the middle. CDR1 and CDR2 (germline): MNHEY, SMNVEV (reference sequence). The chain's CDR3 is CASSPHRRGNQPQHF. The DNA for the CDR3 is TGTGCCAGCAGTCCCCATCGCCGGGGCAATCAGCCCCAGCATTTT.

Of note for this clone: The sample carries other DNA sequences with the same CDR3. This chain uses TRBV28 with TRBJ2-6; TRBD1 matches at 8 bases. This CDR3 is built from 15 residues. The V and J ends lost 6 bases and 2 bases, in that order; junction bases with no gene match: 3. Germline CDR1 MDHEN, CDR2 SYDVKM. The CDR3, as DNA: TGTGCCAGCAGCCCGACAGGGGCTGGGGCCAACGTCCTGACTTTC. Translating gives CASSPTGAGANVLTF.

The V and J genes are TRBV6-1 and TRBJ1-1; no definite D call. The germline gives CDR1 MNHNS, CDR2 SASEGT. The V gene lost 4 bases and the J gene lost 0 bases, with 12 bases spanning the gap. There are 15 residues in the CDR3. The CDR3 DNA sequence: TGTGCCAGCAGTGGTTGGTCACGGCTGAACACTGAAGCTTTCTTT. It translates to CASSGWSRLNTEAFF.

J is TRBJ2-2 and V is TRBV11-3; no firm D call. Trimming took off 4 bases at V and 1 base at J, with 10 bases between the two ends. This CDR3 has 15 amino acids. CDR1 SGHNT and CDR2 YENEEA come from the germline V gene. CDR3 DNA: TGTGCCAGCAGCTCCCGACAACAGAACACCGGGGAGCTGTTTTTT. The encoded protein is CASSSRQQNTGELFF.

The chain carries TRBV7-9 and TRBJ2-1; D may correspond to TRBD1 or TRBD2 (6 bases each). Trimming stripped 1 base from V and 6 bases from J, with 16 bases between. From germline, CDR1 is SEHNR and CDR2 FQNEAQ (reference sequence). The CDR3 sequence is 16 residues long. In nucleotides, the CDR3 is TGTGCCAGCAGCTTAGAAGGGGGAGGCCGTCGCAATGAGCAGTTCTTC. Translated, it gives CASSLEGGGRRNEQFF.

The chain employs TRBV9 and TRBJ2-2; D unresolved. Germline loops: CDR1 SGDLS, CDR2 YYNGEE. Trimming shortened V by 5 bases and J by 5 bases, and 7 bases separated the two germline ends. The CDR3 totals 12 residues. The CDR3 DNA is TGTGCCAGCAGGGACCCAACCGGGGAGCTGTTTTTT. Translated, it gives CASRDPTGELFF.

The chain joins TRBV18 to TRBJ2-7; 8 nucleotides agree with TRBD1. Unmatched junction bases numbered 14, after V lost 6 bases and J lost 7 bases. The CDR3 sequence is 15 residues long. CDR1 is KGHSH, CDR2 LQKENI, per germline. The CDR3 nucleotides are TGTGCCAGCTCGCAGAAGCCCGGGACAGGAGGGGAGCAGTACTTC. This translates into CASSQKPGTGGEQYF.

This clone was seen only once. DNA of the CDR3: TGTGCCAGCTCATCGCCCTCGAGCTACGAGCAGTACTTC. Its translation: CASSSPSSYEQYF. The V gene is TRBV18, the J gene TRBJ2-7; D remains ambiguous. The germline CDR1 and CDR2 sequences are KGHSH and LQKENI. Trimming left V 5 bases short and J 3 bases short, with 11 bases between. This CDR3 comprises 13 residues.

On this clone itself: This sample includes further DNA sequences coding for the same CDR3. This chain connects TRBV28 to TRBJ2-7, with no clear D. Germline V CDR1 and CDR2: MDHEN, SYDVKM. This CDR3 is built from 12 residues. The ends were cut back, 2 bases at V and 4 bases at J, with 6 bases in the middle. The CDR3 loop reads CASSLAGYEQYF. The CDR3 region has the DNA TGTGCCAGCAGTTTAGCCGGGTACGAGCAGTACTTC.